A selection of T cell receptor beta chains follows, all from one sample in a study of CD8 T cells in ankylosing spondylitis. TCRdb called the 5' RACE reads again in MiXCR, with one record for every CDR3 protein. Here the sample spans some 200,000 distinct CDR3 sequences, roughly 13% being singletons. The sample comprised blood, either unsorted or a sorted T cell fraction (not recorded which). Source of these receptors: a male donor with ankylosing spondylitis or in good health (not recorded which). Both conserved end residues are part of each CDR3.

TRBV4-1,TRBJ2-3,CASSQDQPPLRPDTQYF
TRBV4-2,TRBJ1-5,CASSQEGTATISNQPQHF
TRBV27,TRBJ2-7,CASSLGQTYEQYF
TRBV19,TRBJ2-7,CASSMIAGGPSYEQYF
TRBV6-5,TRBJ1-2,CASSYPSGGGYGYTF
TRBV27,TRBJ2-2,CAPHREGAGELFF
TRBV20-1,TRBJ2-7,CSARDQGTGENEQYF
TRBV12-5,TRBJ2-1,CASGLATTSGSYNEQFF
TRBV28,TRBJ1-1,CASSFTGSTEAFF
TRBV7-8,TRBJ1-2,CASSLDANGYTF
TRBV7-2,TRBJ1-5,CASSLGVTKSQPQHF
TRBV28,TRBJ1-4,CASSLPGTEGEKLFF
TRBV13,TRBJ2-2,CASSLGGRYTGELFF
TRBV5-1,TRBJ2-7,CASSLGQHPYEQYF
TRBV4-1,TRBJ2-1,CASSHPRGLVPQEQFF
TRBV5-1,TRBJ2-6,CASSRNPPAATGSGANVLTF
TRBV27,TRBJ2-5,CASSSLYERVGLQETQYF
TRBV7-7,TRBJ2-2,CASSLVSRGTGELFF
TRBV6-4,TRBJ2-1,CASSDSTNNEQFF
TRBV25-1,TRBJ2-2,CASSESAGAGAGDTGELFF
TRBV4-1,TRBJ2-7,CASSPGTFYEQYF
TRBV7-9,TRBJ1-1,CASSLVTGVPEAFF
TRBV11-2,TRBJ2-7,CASSFAGGTYEQYF